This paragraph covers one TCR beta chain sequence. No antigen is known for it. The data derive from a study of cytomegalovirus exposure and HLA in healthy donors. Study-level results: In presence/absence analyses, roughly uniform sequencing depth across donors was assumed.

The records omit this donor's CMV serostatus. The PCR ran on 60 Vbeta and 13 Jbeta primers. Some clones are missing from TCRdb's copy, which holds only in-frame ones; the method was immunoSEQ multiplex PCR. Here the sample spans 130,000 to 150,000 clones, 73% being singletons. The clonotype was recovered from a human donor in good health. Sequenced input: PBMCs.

The CDR3 DNA sequence: TGCAGCGTTGTTCGGCGGATGAACACTGAAGCTTTCTTT. It yields the protein CSVVRRMNTEAFF. This chain connects TRBV29-1 to TRBJ1-1; D gene ambiguous. The CDR3 totals 13 residues. V lost 4 bases and J lost 0, with 9 bases in between. Germline values: CDR1 SQVTM, CDR2 ANQGSEA.